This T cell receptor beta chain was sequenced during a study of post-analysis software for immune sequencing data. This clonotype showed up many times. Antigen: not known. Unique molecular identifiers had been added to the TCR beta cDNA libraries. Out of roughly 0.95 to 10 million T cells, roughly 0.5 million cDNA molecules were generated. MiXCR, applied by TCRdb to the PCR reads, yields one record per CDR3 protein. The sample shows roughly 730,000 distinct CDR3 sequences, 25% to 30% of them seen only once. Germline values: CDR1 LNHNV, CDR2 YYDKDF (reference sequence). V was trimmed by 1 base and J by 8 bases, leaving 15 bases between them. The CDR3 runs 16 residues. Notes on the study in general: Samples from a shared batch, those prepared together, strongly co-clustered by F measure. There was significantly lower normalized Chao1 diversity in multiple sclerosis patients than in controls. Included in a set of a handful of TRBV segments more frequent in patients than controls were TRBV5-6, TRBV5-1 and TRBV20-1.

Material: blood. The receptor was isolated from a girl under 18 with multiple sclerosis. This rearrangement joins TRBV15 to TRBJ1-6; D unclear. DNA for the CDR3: TGTGCCACCAGCAGAGGAACCAGGACTGGTGATTCACCCCTCCACTTT. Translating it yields CATSRGTRTGDSPLHF.